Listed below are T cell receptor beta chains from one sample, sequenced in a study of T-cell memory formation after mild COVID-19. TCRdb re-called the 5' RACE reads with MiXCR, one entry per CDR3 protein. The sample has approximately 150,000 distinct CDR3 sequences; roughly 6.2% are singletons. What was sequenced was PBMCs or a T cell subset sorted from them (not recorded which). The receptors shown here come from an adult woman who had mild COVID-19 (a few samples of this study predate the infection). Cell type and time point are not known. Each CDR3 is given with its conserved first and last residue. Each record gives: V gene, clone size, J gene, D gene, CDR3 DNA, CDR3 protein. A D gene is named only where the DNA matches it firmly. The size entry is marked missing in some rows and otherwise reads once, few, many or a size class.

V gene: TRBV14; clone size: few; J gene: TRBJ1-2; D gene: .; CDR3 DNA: TGTGCCAGCAGCCCCACGGGGTCAGGGGGCTACACCTTC; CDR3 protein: CASSPTGSGGYTF
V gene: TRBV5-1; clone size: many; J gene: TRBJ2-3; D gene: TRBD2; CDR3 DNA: TGCGCCAGCAGCTTGCCAGCGGGGGTCACAGATACGCAGTATTTT; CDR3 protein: CASSLPAGVTDTQYF
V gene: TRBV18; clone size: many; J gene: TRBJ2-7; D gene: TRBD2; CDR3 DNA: TGTGCCAGCTCACCAAGTCTCCTAGCGGGACCATCCTACGAGCAGTACTTC; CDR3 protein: CASSPSLLAGPSYEQYF
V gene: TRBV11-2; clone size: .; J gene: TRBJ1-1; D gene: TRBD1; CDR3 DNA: TGTGCCAGCAGCTGGGCGGGACAGCCGGTAGAAGCTTTCTTT; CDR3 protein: CASSWAGQPVEAFF
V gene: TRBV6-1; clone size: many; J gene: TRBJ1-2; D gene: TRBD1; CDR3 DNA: TGTGCCAGCAGCATCAGACAGGGAAACTATGGCTACACCTTC; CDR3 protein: CASSIRQGNYGYTF
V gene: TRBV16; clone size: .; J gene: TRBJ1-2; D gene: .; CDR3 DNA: TGTGCCAGCAGCCAAGTCCCCAGGTGGGACTATGGCTACACCTTC; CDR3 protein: CASSQVPRWDYGYTF
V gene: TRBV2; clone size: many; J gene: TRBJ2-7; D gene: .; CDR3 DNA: TGTGCCAGCAGTGAGGTCCCCCTGGCGGAGCAGTACTTC; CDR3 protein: CASSEVPLAEQYF
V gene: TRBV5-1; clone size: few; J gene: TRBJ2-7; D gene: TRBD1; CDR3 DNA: TGCGCCAGCAGCTTGGGAGGGACAGGAAGAAGGTACGAGCAGTACTTC; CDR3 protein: CASSLGGTGRRYEQYF
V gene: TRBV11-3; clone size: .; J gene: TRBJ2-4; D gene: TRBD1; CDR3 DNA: TGTGCCAGCAGTATAGGACAGGGGAACATTCAGTACTTC; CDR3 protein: CASSIGQGNIQYF
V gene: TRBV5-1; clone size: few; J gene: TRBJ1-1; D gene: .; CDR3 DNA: TGCGCCAGCAGCCGGTGGGAGGGAAACACTGAAGCTTTCTTT; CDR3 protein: CASSRWEGNTEAFF
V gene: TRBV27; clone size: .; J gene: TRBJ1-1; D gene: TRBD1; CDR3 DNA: TGTGCCAGCAGTTTAGTAGGACAGGGGAAAGCTTTCTTT; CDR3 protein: CASSLVGQGKAFF
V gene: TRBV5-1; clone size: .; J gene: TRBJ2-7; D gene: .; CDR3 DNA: TGCGCCAGAAGGTCCGGGAAACGGCTGGAAGAGCAGTACTTC; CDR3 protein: CARRSGKRLEEQYF
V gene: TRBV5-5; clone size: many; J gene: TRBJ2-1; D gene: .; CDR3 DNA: TGTGCCAGCAGCCTTCAGACCCGAATGGAGCAGTTCTTC; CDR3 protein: CASSLQTRMEQFF
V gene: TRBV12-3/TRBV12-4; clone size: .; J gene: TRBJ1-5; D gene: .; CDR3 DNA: TGTGCCAGCAGTTTAAAGGGCAATCAGCCCCAGCATTTT; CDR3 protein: CASSLKGNQPQHF
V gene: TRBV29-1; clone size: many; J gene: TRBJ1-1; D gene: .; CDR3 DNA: TGCAGTGTAACGGACAGTAAGTGGCTAGGTAGGACTGAAGCTTTCTTT; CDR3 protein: CSVTDSKWLGRTEAFF
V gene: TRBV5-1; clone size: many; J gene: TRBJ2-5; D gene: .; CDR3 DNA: TGCGCCAGCAGCTTCGCAGGGGCGGAGACCCAGTACTTC; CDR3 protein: CASSFAGAETQYF
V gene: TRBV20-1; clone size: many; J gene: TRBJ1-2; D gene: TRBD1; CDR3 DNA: TGCAGTCCCTACCTGTCACTCAATCGACAGGGGGTGAGGGGCTACACCTTC; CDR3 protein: CSPYLSLNRQGVRGYTF
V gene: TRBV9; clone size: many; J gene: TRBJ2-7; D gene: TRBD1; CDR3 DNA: TGTGCCAGCGGTAGGACAGGGGCCTACGAGCAGTACTTC; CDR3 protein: CASGRTGAYEQYF
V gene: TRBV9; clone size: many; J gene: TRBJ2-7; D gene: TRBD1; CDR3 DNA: TGTGCCAGCAGCGTAGACAGGGGAGCTTCCTACGAGCAGTACTTC; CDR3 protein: CASSVDRGASYEQYF
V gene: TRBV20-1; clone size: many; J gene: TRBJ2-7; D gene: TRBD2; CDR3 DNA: TGCAGTGCTAGGCCCGGGACTAGCGTAAACTACGAGCAGTACTTC; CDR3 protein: CSARPGTSVNYEQYF
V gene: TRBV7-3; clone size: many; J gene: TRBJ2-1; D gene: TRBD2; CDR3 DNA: TGTGCCAGCAGCTGGACTAGCGGGACGACCGGCAATGAGCAGTTCTTC; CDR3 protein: CASSWTSGTTGNEQFF
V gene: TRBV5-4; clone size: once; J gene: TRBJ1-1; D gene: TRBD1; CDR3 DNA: TGTGCCAGCAGCCAAACCGCGGGGACAGGGGTTTTGGGGGCTTTCTTT; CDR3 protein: CASSQTAGTGVLGAFF
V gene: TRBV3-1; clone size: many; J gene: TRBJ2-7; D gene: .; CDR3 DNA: TGTGCCAGCAGCCAATGGGGGAACGAGCAGTACTTC; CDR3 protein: CASSQWGNEQYF
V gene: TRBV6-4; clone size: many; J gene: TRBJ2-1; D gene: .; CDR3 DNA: TGTGCCAGCAGTGTGTCACTCCTCATCAGCTCCTACAATGAGCAGTTCTTC; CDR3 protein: CASSVSLLISSYNEQFF
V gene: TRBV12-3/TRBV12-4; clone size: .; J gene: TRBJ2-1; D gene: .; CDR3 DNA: TGTGCCAGCAGTTTTACCGGGAGATTCAATGAGCAGTTCTTC; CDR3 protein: CASSFTGRFNEQFF
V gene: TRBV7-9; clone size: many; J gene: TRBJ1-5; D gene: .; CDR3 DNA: TGCGCCAGCAGCTTGGCGGGGGGTAGCAATCAGCCCCAGCATTTT; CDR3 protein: CASSLAGGSNQPQHF
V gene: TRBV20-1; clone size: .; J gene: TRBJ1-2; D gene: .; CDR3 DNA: TGCAGTGCTAGACAGGACTCTGACTATGGCTACACCTTC; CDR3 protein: CSARQDSDYGYTF
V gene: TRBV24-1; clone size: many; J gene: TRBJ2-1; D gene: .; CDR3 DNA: TGTGCCACCAGTGAAGGCGGACGGTCCTACAATGAGCAGTTCTTC; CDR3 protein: CATSEGGRSYNEQFF
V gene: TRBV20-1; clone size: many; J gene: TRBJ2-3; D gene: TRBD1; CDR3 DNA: TGCAGTGCTAGTGGACAGGGGGCTTCGGATACGCAGTATTTT; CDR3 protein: CSASGQGASDTQYF
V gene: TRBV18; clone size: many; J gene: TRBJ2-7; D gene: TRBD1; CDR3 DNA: TGTGCCAGCTCCGGGACAGGGTCCTACGAGCAGTACTTC; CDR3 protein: CASSGTGSYEQYF
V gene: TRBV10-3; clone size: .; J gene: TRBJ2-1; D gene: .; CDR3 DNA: TGTGCCATCAGTGAGTCTCTGGGCGGTGAGCAGTTCTTC; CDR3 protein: CAISESLGGEQFF
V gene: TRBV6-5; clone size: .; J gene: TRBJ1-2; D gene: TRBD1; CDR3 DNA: TGTGCCAGCAGAGAGGGACAGGTTAACTATGGCTACACCTTC; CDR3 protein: CASREGQVNYGYTF
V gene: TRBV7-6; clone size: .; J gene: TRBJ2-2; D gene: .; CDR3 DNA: TGTGCCAGCAGCTTTAGAATGACGGGACACCACACCGGGGAGCTGTTTTTT; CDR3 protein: CASSFRMTGHHTGELFF
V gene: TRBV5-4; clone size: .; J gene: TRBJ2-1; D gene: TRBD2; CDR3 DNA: TGTGCCAGCAGCTCGACTAGCGGGACTCGGAATGAGCAGTTCTTC; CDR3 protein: CASSSTSGTRNEQFF
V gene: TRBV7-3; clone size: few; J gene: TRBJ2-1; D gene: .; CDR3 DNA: TGTGCCAGCAGCGACGGTGGTGAGCAGTTCTTC; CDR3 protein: CASSDGGEQFF
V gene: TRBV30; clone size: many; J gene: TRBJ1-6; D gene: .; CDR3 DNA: TGTGCCTGGAGTGATCCACCACCGACCAGACCCCTCCACTTT; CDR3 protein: CAWSDPPPTRPLHF
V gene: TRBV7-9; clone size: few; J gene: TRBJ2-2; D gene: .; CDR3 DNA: TGTGCCAGCTCCCCTCGGGTCGCCGGGGAGCTGTTTTTT; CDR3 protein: CASSPRVAGELFF
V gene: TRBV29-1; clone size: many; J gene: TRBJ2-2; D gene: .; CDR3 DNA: TGCAGCGTTGCACTCGCTGACACCGGGGAGCTGTTTTTT; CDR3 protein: CSVALADTGELFF
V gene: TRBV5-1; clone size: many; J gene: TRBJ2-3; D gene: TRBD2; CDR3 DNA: TGCGCCAGCAGCTTGGACAGCGGGGGGTGGACAGATACGCAGTATTTT; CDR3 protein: CASSLDSGGWTDTQYF
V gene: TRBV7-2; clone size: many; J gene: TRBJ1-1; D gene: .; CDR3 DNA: TGTGCCAGCAGCTTAGGGACAGCGAACACTGAAGCTTTCTTT; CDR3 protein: CASSLGTANTEAFF
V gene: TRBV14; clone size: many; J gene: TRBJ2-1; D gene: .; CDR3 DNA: TGTGCCAGCAGTCCGCGATTGTACAATGAGCAGTTCTTC; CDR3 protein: CASSPRLYNEQFF
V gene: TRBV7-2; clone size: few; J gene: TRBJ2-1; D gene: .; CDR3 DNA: TGTGCCAGCAGCCCAAAGGCCATCCATGAGCAGTTCTTC; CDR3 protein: CASSPKAIHEQFF
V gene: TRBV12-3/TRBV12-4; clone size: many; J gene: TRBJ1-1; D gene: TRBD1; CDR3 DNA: TGTGCCAGCAGTTACGGGACAGGGGGCAAGAAAGCTTTCTTT; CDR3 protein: CASSYGTGGKKAFF